The clone carrying this TCR beta chain was seen just once. The entry originates in a study of blood T cell repertoires in COVID-19. The data were produced by immunoSEQ multiplex PCR, yet TCRdb's version contains in-frame clones alone and is incomplete. Of 400,000 to 500,000 clones listed, approximately 90% were seen once; the top ten hold roughly 1.4%. The germline V gene encodes CDR1 ENHRY and CDR2 SYGVKD. V dropped 2 bases and J dropped 3; count of bases not matched to a gene: 1. The CDR3 runs to 14 residues. This chain links TRBV10-3 with TRBJ2-5; 9 bases are shared with TRBD2. The specimen was peripheral blood. The receptor comes from a woman under 40 with active or convalescent COVID-19. The CDR3 region has the DNA TGTGCCATCAGTGAGCTAGCGGGGAAAGAGACCCAGTACTTC. This sequence encodes CAISELAGKETQYF.